Detailed here is one T cell receptor (beta chain). Assay used: immunoSEQ multiplex PCR; TCRdb lists only in-frame clones, some missing. The sample records tens of thousands of clones, approximately 96% being singletons. This entry belongs to a study of T cell changes during pregnancy in multiple sclerosis. Trimming took 6 bases from V and 2 from J, leaving 11 bases between them. The germline V gene has CDR1 MNHEY and CDR2 SMNVEV (reference sequence). The CDR3 has 14 amino acids. The sample consisted of CD8+ T cells from peripheral blood mononuclear cells, taken after pregnancy. This receptor was obtained from a female donor with multiple sclerosis, enrolled in a pregnancy study. This sequence joins TRBV27 and TRBJ1-5; D perhaps matches TRBD1 (6 bases). Written as DNA, the CDR3 is TGTGCCAGCAGCCAGGGGTTCGGCAATCAGCCCCAGCATTTT. Residues: CASSQGFGNQPQHF.